This T cell receptor beta chain was identified in a study of long-term antiretroviral therapy in people with HIV (dated by TCRdb to 2021 to 2024). Notes on the research overall: Collection of the earliest samples took place about a decade ahead of the 2015 WHO recommendation for immediate ART, at a time when ART was typically delayed until CD4 counts fell. This retrospective serial study examined whether starting ART and sustained HIV suppression were associated with changes in the composition and diversity of the TRB repertoire in peripheral blood. A total of about 200 cryopreserved PBMC samples were contributed to the cohort by 30 adults with confirmed HIV infection, with samples collected serially over a mean of around 6 years (range 1-12). Of the approximately 30 participants with HIV, 10 to 11 were female. Test extractions of a monoclonal T-cell line alongside 30 to 35 polyclonal samples showed no cross-contamination during QIAcube processing. The paper's findings and limits, for the study overall: Narrower CDR3 length ranges were observed in HIV repertoires than in controls, and an antigen-experienced repertoire with only a slight naive shift after ART was suggested by the network structure. No data were available on ART adherence, viral resistance or therapy changes, limiting inferences about post-ART repertoire changes. Samples dated from the mid-2000s to the late 2010s, and the ART regimens used may be less effective than current ones. Limited PBMC availability meant only the TCR beta chain was sequenced, without alpha chain pairing. Expanded TRB clones identified before ART initiation dominated the repertoire at all time points, although this dominance fluctuated and declined in many PLHIV after ART. Unsorted PBMC were profiled instead of sorted CD4+ and CD8+ T cells because pre-ART samples had limited cell numbers. ART initiation was associated with a significant increase in TRB diversity, but diversity stayed significantly below transplant donor controls even after long-term ART.

The immunoSEQ hsTCRB v3.0 assay was used at survey level resolution to sequence the TRB variable region. The target sequencing depth for TRB was about 40,000-55,000 T-cell genomes per sample. Pooled TRB libraries were sequenced on an Illumina MiSeq with a v3 150-cycle kit. Processing in the source paper ran as follows. Analysis of repertoires was carried out in R inside a reproducible Nextflow workflow spanning QC, data transformation and analysis. LymphoSeq2, an R package for exploring AIRR-Seq data, was used to implement the custom analyses. After excluding a handful of samples that yielded fewer than 5000 total TRB sequences, approximately 170 HIV repertoires remained for analysis. Of the 188 retained HIV repertoires, almost 60 were collected before and approximately 130 after ART initiation. Repertoires were downsampled to 5000 TRB nucleotide sequences, with summary statistics averaged over 100 downsampling iterations. The analysis kept only TRB sequences whose CDR3 regions were at least seven amino acids long. Diversity was measured with a Shannon entropy-derived clonality score and the Gini coefficient. In the repertoire networks, any two of the top 5000 CDR3 amino acid sequences were connected whenever the two sequences differed by an edit distance of one. GLIPH2 predicted antigen specificity groups and MHC restriction for TRB CDR3 amino acid sequences. To flag known CMV, EBV, HIV or tissue antigen associations, CDR3 amino acid sequences were matched against VDJdb and McPAS-TCR. Pre-ART, post-ART and control groups were compared with Wilcoxon signed-rank tests and Holm-Bonferroni correction. The immuneACCESS repertoire file appears here via TCRdb, limited to in-frame rearrangements. These files lack a portion of the clones; in checked studies, under half of the deficit traces to unresolved V genes, and the cause of the others is not known. V, J and clone size are taken as reported in that table, and D and trimming were inferred from the DNA itself. Here the sample has about 25,000 clones; around 80% occur a single time. 4% to 5.5% of the sample goes to the ten largest clones.

The germline V gene gives CDR1 as WSHSY and CDR2 as SAAADI. The CDR3 holds 14 amino acids from the cysteine to the phenylalanine. Only the CDR3 region is kept as DNA, spanning 42 bases read in frame from base 1. Relative to germline, V is 2 bases shorter and J is 0 bases shorter, with 6 bases between their ends. To be included, a participant needed at least one PBMC sample from before ART initiation plus at least two post-ART samples. Treatment was received in the United States of America by all participants with HIV. Before DNA extraction, cryopreserved samples containing about 0.9-10 million PBMC were thawed and washed. At the time of the earliest PBMC sample for each participant with HIV, ages ranged from 23 to 54 years. Each participant contributed PBMC samples from 1-4 timepoints before ART initiation and 2-8 timepoints after ART initiation, with a median of 7 samples. Serial HIV viral load, CD4+ T-cell count, ART history and demographic data were obtained for every participant. Using a Qiagen kit on a QIAcube, genomic DNA was extracted from unsorted PBMC, with samples processed in batches of 12.

For this clone: Its binding antigen is unknown. Nothing much larger sits one base from this clone, and base qualities are not available.

The source was unsorted PBMCs, collected 3 years after starting antiretroviral therapy. The sequence joins TRBV10-2 to TRBJ2-3; no D gene is confidently identified. The receptor comes from a man younger than 35 with HIV. The DNA sequence reads TGCGCCAGCAGTGAGACATTTAGCACAGATACGCAGTATTTT. This sequence encodes CASSETFSTDTQYF.